The 22 T cell receptor beta chains reported below all come from one sample, sequenced in a study of T cell changes during pregnancy in multiple sclerosis. Clones were read by immunoSEQ multiplex PCR, and TCRdb kept only the in-frame ones, dropping some. The sample has some 85,000 clones, around 94% seen once; the top ten hold roughly 0.81%. The specimen was peripheral blood, collected in the third trimester of pregnancy. The receptors were sampled from a female donor with multiple sclerosis, enrolled in a pregnancy study.

The chain employs TRBV7-6 and TRBJ2-7; perhaps TRBD1 as D (6 bases). V lost 7 bases to trimming and J lost 2 bases, with 12 bases between them. The CDR3 consists of 13 residues. Germline V gives CDR1 SGHVS, CDR2 FNYEAQ. The CDR3 protein is CASTRQAPYEQYF. The CDR3 coding sequence is TGTGCCAGCACCCGACAGGCCCCCTACGAGCAGTACTTC. The complete variable domain, with remaining parts taken from reference TRBV7-6 and TRBJ2-7, reads GAGVSQSPRYKVTKRGQDVALRCDPISGHVSLYWYRQALGQGPEFLTYFNYEAQQDKSGLPNDRFSAERPEGSISTLTIQRTEQRDSAMYRCASTRQAPYEQYFGPGTRLTVT.

The chain uses TRBV9 and TRBJ1-1; 7 bases are a match to TRBD1. CDR1 SGDLS and CDR2 YYNGEE come from the germline V gene. The CDR3 runs to 13 residues. V shed 4 bases, J shed 5 bases, and the junction held 5 bases outside the gene matches. CDR3 loop: CASSTQQGTEAFF. CDR3 DNA: TGTGCCAGCAGCACGCAACAGGGGACTGAAGCTTTCTTT.

This chain joins TRBV20-1 and TRBJ2-5, with D hard to call. This CDR3 is 11 amino acids long. Trimming left V 2 bases short and J 5 bases short, with 6 bases between. CDR1 and CDR2 from the germline V gene are DFQATT and SNEGSKA (reference sequence). The CDR3 protein is CSARKAETQYF. The CDR3 DNA reads TGCAGTGCTAGAAAAGCGGAGACCCAGTACTTC.

This chain links TRBV2 with TRBJ1-1, with D perhaps matching TRBD1 (5 bases). The germline CDR1 and CDR2 sequences are SNHLY and FYNNEI. This CDR3 comprises 14 residues. Trimming removed 0 bases at V and 4 bases at J, with 9 bases between. CDR3 sequence: CASSEALGGTEAFF. Written as DNA, the CDR3 is TGTGCCAGCAGTGAAGCGCTGGGGGGCACTGAAGCTTTCTTT. The full variable domain, with the rest looked up from reference TRBV2 and TRBJ1-1, is EPEVTQTPSHQVTQMGQEVILRCVPISNHLYFYWYRQILGQKVEFLVSFYNNEISEKSEIFDDQFSVERPDGSNFTLKIRSTKLEDSAMYFCASSEALGGTEAFFGQGTRLTVV.

The chain links TRBV28 to TRBJ2-4; D possibly corresponds to TRBD1 (5 bases). With 7 bases removed from V and 6 bases from J, the gap between germline ends came to 22 bases. The CDR3 runs to 16 residues. From germline, CDR1 is MDHEN and CDR2 SYDVKM. Here the CDR3 DNA reads TGTGCCAGCACCCAAGGGGCTAACCCCTCCGGAAACATTCAGTACTTC. Translating it yields CASTQGANPSGNIQYF.

V is TRBV10-3 and J is TRBJ1-1; 7 nucleotides line up with TRBD1. The V gene end was trimmed by 6 bases and the J gene end by 2 bases; junction bases not matched to a gene: 9. Looked up from germline, CDR1 is ENHRY and CDR2 is SYGVKD. The CDR3 extends over 15 amino acids. The CDR3 region is CAIRTTRDRNTEAFF. As DNA, the CDR3 is TGTGCCATCAGAACGACCCGGGACAGAAACACTGAAGCTTTCTTT.

V is TRBV27 and J is TRBJ2-1, with D possibly matching TRBD2 (6 bases). Germline-derived CDR1 and CDR2 are MNHEY and SMNVEV (reference sequence). The CDR3 contains 18 residues. V was trimmed by 5 bases and J by 0 bases, leaving 20 bases between them. CDR3 sequence (DNA): TGTGCCAGCAGTCCCTCCGTCGCCTTTAGCGGCTCCTACAATGAGCAGTTCTTC. Translated: CASSPSVAFSGSYNEQFF.

In its sample, this clone was seen once. The chain recombines TRBV18 with TRBJ2-3; maybe TRBD2 (7 bases). CDR1 is KGHSH, CDR2 LQKENI, per germline. Trimming removed 1 base at V and 6 bases at J, with 17 bases between. The CDR3 spans 16 residues. The CDR3 sequence: CASSPRPGEGWDTQYF. The CDR3 DNA reads as TGTGCCAGCTCACCACGGCCAGGGGAGGGCTGGGATACGCAGTATTTT. The whole variable domain, filled in from reference TRBV18 and TRBJ2-3, reads NAGVMQNPRHLVRRRGQEARLRCSPMKGHSHVYWYRQLPEEGLKFMVYLQKENIIDESGMPKERFSAEFPKEGPSILRIQQVVRGDSAAYFCASSPRPGEGWDTQYFGPGTRLTVL.

This sequence joins TRBV6-6 and TRBJ2-2, with 11 nucleotides matching TRBD2. Germline V gene sequence: CDR1 MNHNY, CDR2 SVGAGI (reference sequence). The J segment lost 2 bases and the V segment lost 6 bases, leaving 5 bases of the junction unmatched. CDR3 size: 16 residues. The CDR3 DNA reads TGTGCCAGCAGCATTGGACTAGCGGGTAACACCGGGGAGCTGTTTTTT. This codes for CASSIGLAGNTGELFF.

The chain couples TRBV5-8 to TRBJ2-1; possible D gene TRBD2, 5 bases. V was clipped by 1 base and J by 15 bases, with 14 bases between them. The germline V gene encodes CDR1 SGHTS and CDR2 YDEGEE. This CDR3 contains 12 residues. The CDR3 DNA is TGTGCCAGCAGCTTGAATCGGGGTTGGACGTTCTTC. The encoded protein is CASSLNRGWTFF.

The chain recombines TRBV2 with TRBJ1-5; D remains unclear. The CDR3 is made up of 13 amino acids. The germline V gene encodes CDR1 SNHLY and CDR2 FYNNEI. The V end was cut by 6 bases, the J end by 5 bases, with 11 bases between. The CDR3 region has the DNA TGTGCCAGCAGATTAACCGAGGATCAGCCCCAGCATTTT. Amino acids: CASRLTEDQPQHF.

The CDR3 protein is CAWSDRDQPQHF. The CDR3 DNA sequence: TGTGCCTGGAGTGATCGGGATCAGCCCCAGCATTTT. V gene TRBV30 combines with J gene TRBJ1-5; D gene unclear. Germline loops: CDR1 GTSNPN, CDR2 SVGIG (reference sequence). V shed 1 base and J shed 5 bases, with 6 bases lying between them. The CDR3 loop spans 12 amino acids.

The chain links TRBV7-9 to TRBJ2-5; D is perhaps TRBD2 (6 bases). The CDR3 consists of 17 residues. V was cut by 1 base and J by 1 base, with 16 bases left in between. In germline, CDR1 is SEHNR, CDR2 FQNEAQ (reference sequence). CDR3 sequence (DNA): TGTGCCAGCAGCTTAGTTGTACGCGGCGGGATCCAAGAGACCCAGTACTTC. The encoded protein is CASSLVVRGGIQETQYF.

The CDR3 DNA reads as TGCGCCAGCAGCCGGACTAGCGGGTACACAGATACGCAGTATTTT. This codes for CASSRTSGYTDTQYF. This chain uses TRBV10-2 with TRBJ2-3; TRBD2 aligns across 11 bases. The V gene's germline CDR1 is WSHSY and CDR2 SAAADI. V trimming: 6 bases; J trimming: 2 bases; junction bases outside the gene matches: 4. The CDR3 loop spans 15 amino acids.

This clone was counted at least ten times. This chain joins TRBV2 and TRBJ2-7, with 7 bases fitting TRBD1. The CDR3 covers 13 residues. The V gene end was trimmed by 5 bases and the J gene end by 3 bases; junction bases not matched to a gene: 4. CDR1 is SNHLY, CDR2 FYNNEI, per germline. The CDR3 reads CASSSNRGYEQYF. In DNA, the CDR3 is TGTGCCAGCAGTTCTAACAGGGGCTACGAGCAGTACTTC.

This clone was counted once. This chain connects TRBV6-5 to TRBJ2-4; D is unclear. This CDR3 comprises 13 residues. Germline V gene sequence: CDR1 MNHEY, CDR2 SVGAGI. Between the trimmed V and J ends, which lost 4 bases and 11 bases, there was a span of 15 bases. CDR3 loop: CASSSHFNSLQYF. In nucleotides, the CDR3 is TGTGCCAGCAGTTCCCACTTTAATTCTCTTCAGTACTTC.

The V call is TRBV5-4, the J call TRBJ2-3; weak D call: TRBD1 (6 bases). CDR3 length equals 16 residues. The V and J ends lost 4 bases and 2 bases respectively, with 17 bases between them. Germline-derived CDR1 and CDR2 are SGHNT and YYREEE (reference sequence). The CDR3 bases are TGTGCCAGCAGCGGGGAGACAGGATCTAACACAGATACGCAGTATTTT. Translation: CASSGETGSNTDTQYF.

This chain links TRBV6-1 with TRBJ2-7; no clear D. This CDR3 has 12 residues. V lost 8 bases and J 7 bases, leaving 15 bases between the germline ends. CDR1 is MNHNS, CDR2 SASEGT, per germline. CDR3 DNA sequence: TGTGCCAGCGGGCCCCGTTACATAGAGCAGTACTTC. Residues: CASGPRYIEQYF.

The chain links TRBV28 to TRBJ2-1; 10 bases are a match to TRBD2. V shed 1 base, J shed 7 bases, and the junction held 7 bases outside the gene matches. This CDR3 comprises 16 residues. CDR1 and CDR2 from the germline V gene are MDHEN and SYDVKM. The chain's CDR3 is CASSLFGPSGSNEQFF. The DNA for the CDR3 is TGTGCCAGCAGTTTATTCGGCCCTAGCGGGAGTAATGAGCAGTTCTTC.

The chain has TRBV11-1 and TRBJ1-1; TRBD1 aligns across 8 bases. The CDR3 loop spans 14 amino acids. Germline lookup yields CDR1 SGHAT and CDR2 FQDESV (reference sequence). With V trimmed by 5 bases and J by 1 base, 3 bases remained unmatched. The DNA for the CDR3 is TGTGCCAGCAGCGCCACAGGGGGGAACACTGAAGCTTTCTTT. This encodes CASSATGGNTEAFF. Full variable domain (missing parts from reference TRBV11-1 and TRBJ1-1): EAEVAQSPRYKITEKSQAVAFWCDPISGHATLYWYRQILGQGPELLVQFQDESVVDDSQLPKDRFSAERLKGVDSTLKIQPAELGDSAMYLCASSATGGNTEAFFGQGTRLTVV.

This chain uses TRBV6-5 with TRBJ1-1; 7 nucleotides match TRBD1. Germline V lookup: CDR1 MNHEY, CDR2 SVGAGI. The CDR3 sequence is 15 residues long. Trimming at V came to 5 bases and at J to 1 base, leaving 7 bases not matched to a gene. This CDR3 is CASSSRGTENTEAFF. The CDR3 DNA reads TGTGCCAGCAGTAGCCGCGGGACAGAGAACACTGAAGCTTTCTTT.

J is TRBJ1-4 and V is TRBV4-1; TRBD1 matches at 10 bases. V gave up 1 base and J gave up 6 bases; unmatched junction bases: 5. The CDR3 length is 16 residues. CDR1 is MGHRA, CDR2 YSYEKL, per germline. CDR3 residues: CASSQGRTGGHEKLFF. CDR3 nucleotides: TGCGCCAGCAGCCAAGGCCGGACAGGGGGACATGAAAAACTGTTTTTT.